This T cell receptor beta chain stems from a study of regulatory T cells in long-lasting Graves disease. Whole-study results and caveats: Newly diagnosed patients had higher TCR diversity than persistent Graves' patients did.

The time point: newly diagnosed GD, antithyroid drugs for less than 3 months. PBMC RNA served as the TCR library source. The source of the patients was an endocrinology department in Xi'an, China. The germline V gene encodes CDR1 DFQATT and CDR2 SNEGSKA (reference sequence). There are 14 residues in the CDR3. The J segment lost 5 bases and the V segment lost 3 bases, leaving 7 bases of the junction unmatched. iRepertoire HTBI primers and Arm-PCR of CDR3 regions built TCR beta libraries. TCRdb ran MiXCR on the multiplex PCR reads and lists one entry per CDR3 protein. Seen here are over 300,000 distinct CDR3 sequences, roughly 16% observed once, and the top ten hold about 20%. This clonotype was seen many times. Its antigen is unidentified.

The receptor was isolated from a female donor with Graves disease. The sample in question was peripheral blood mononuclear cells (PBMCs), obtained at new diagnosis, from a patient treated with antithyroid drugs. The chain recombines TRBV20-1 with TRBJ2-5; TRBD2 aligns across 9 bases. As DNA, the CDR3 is TGCAGTGCTAGCCCACTAGCGGGTTTGGAGACCCAGTACTTC. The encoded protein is CSASPLAGLETQYF.